The T cell receptor (beta chain) described here comes from a study of graft-versus-host responses after intestinal transplantation. Study overall: Tacrolimus and steroids were given for around three years to all recipients after anti-thymocyte globulin induction. Study findings and constraints: Detected in recipient marrow were GvH clones, some of which were first observed in ileum or blood. Subjects displaying graft-donor T cell macrochimerism possessed elevated graft-versus-host to host-versus-graft clonal ratios inside allografts. Early after transplant, HvG clones declined as circulating GvH clones peaked.

The authors processed graft tissue to release intraepithelial and lamina propria lymphocytes. This clone has just a few counts. As yet, its antigen is unknown. Assay used: immunoSEQ multiplex PCR; TCRdb lists only in-frame clones, some missing. The sample lists about 63,000 clones; about nine tenths were seen once. From germline, CDR1 is MNHEY and CDR2 SMNVEV (reference sequence). The CDR3 has 16 amino acids. V was clipped by 5 bases and J by 0 bases, with 14 bases between them. The sample in question was ileum tissue, obtained around 350 days after transplant. The receptor was derived from a human patient who received an intestinal transplant, so some T cells may come from the graft donor. The chain carries TRBV27 and TRBJ2-1; D tentatively fits TRBD1 or TRBD2 (5 bases each). The CDR3 region has the DNA TGTGCCAGCAGTGCCCGATCAGGGAGCTCCTACAATGAGCAGTTCTTC. It codes for CASSARSGSSYNEQFF.